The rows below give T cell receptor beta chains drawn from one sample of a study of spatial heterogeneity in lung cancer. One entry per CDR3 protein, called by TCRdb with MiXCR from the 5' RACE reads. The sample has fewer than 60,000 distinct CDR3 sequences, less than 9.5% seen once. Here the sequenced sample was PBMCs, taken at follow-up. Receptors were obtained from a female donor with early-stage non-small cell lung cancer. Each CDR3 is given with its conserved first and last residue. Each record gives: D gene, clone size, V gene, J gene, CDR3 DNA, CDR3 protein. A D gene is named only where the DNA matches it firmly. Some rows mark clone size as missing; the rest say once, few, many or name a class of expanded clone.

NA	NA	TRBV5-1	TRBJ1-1	TGCGCCAGCAGCTTGCCAGGGGAAGATGAAGCTTTCTTT	CASSLPGEDEAFF
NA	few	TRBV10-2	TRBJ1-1	TGCGCCAGCAGTACGCAGGGCTTCGTCACTGAAGCTTTCTTT	CASSTQGFVTEAFF
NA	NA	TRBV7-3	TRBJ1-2	TGTGCCAGCAGCTTAAGGGGCCAGGGAGAAGGTGGCTACACCTTC	CASSLRGQGEGGYTF
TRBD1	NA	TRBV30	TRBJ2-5	TGTGCCTGGACCATCAGGACAGGGATCCAAGAGACCCAGTACTTC	CAWTIRTGIQETQYF
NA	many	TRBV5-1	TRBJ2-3	TGCGCCAGCAGCCCGGGAAATACGCAGTATTTT	CASSPGNTQYF
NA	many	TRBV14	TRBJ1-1	TGTGCCAGCAGCAAAAGGGGTAGTGGGAACACTGAAGCTTTCTTT	CASSKRGSGNTEAFF
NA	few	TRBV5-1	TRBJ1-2	TGCGCCAGCAACACAGGGAACTATGGCTACACCTTC	CASNTGNYGYTF
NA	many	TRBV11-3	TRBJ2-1	TGTGCCAGCAGCCCCTCCCCCGGCCGTAAGCAGTTCTTC	CASSPSPGRKQFF
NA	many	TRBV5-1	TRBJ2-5	TGCGCCAGCAGCCCGTACACTAGTCGAGAGACCCAGTACTTC	CASSPYTSRETQYF
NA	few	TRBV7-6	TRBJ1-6	TGTGCCAGCAGCCCCGTGGGTCGGGATAATTCACCCCTCCACTTT	CASSPVGRDNSPLHF
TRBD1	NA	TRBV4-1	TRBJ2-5	TGCGCCAGCAGCCAAGGGGAGACAGGGTTTAGAGAGACCCAGTACTTC	CASSQGETGFRETQYF
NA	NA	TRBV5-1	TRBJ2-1	TGCGCCAGCAGCTTGGAGATGAAACTTTCTTCGGGCTCCTACAATGAGCAGTTCTTC	CASSLEMKLSSGSYNEQFF
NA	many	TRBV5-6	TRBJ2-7	TGTGCCAGCAGCGGTACCACCTACTACGAGCAGTACTTC	CASSGTTYYEQYF
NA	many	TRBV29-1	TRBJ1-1	TGCAGCGTAGGCGCCCAGGGGTTGCGAGAAGCTTTCTTT	CSVGAQGLREAFF
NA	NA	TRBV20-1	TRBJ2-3	TGCAGTGCTAGAGCCAGGGCACAGATAGATACGCAGTATTTT	CSARARAQIDTQYF
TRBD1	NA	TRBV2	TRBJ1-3	TGTGCCAGCAGGGGCCAGGGACAGGGCGTTGCTGGAAACACCATATATTTT	CASRGQGQGVAGNTIYF
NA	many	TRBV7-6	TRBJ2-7	TGTGCCAGCAGCTTAGCGGAGAACCACCCTACCTACGAGCAGTACTTC	CASSLAENHPTYEQYF
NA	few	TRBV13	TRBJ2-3	TGTGCCAGCAGCTTAGAGTATATGGAGACAGATACGCAGTATTTT	CASSLEYMETDTQYF
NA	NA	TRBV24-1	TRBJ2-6	TGTGCCACCAGTCCGGGCAGGGAAAAACTCTCTGGGGCCAACGTCCTGACTTTC	CATSPGREKLSGANVLTF
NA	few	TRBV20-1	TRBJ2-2	TGCAGTGCTAGAGATATAGGGGTTAGCGGGGAGCTGTTTTTT	CSARDIGVSGELFF
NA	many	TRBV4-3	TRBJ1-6	TGCGCCAGCAGCCCCTCGGGGCCACGGGTCTCAAATTCACCCCTCCACTTT	CASSPSGPRVSNSPLHF
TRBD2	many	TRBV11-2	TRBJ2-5	TGTGCCAGCAGGCCTGGCACTAGCGGGGTTCGGGAGACCCAGTACTTC	CASRPGTSGVRETQYF
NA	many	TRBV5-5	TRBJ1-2	TGTGCCAGCAGCGTGAGCGGTAACTATGGCTACACCTTC	CASSVSGNYGYTF
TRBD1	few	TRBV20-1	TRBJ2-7	TGCAGTGCTAGAGATCCGGGACAGGACTCCTACGAGCAGTACTTC	CSARDPGQDSYEQYF
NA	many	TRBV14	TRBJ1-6	TGTGCCAGCCAGAGCTCCTATAATTCACCCCTCCACTTT	CASQSSYNSPLHF
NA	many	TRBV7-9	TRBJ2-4	TGTGCCAGCAGCCCGTGGCGGGATGTGGCCAAAAACATTCAGTACTTC	CASSPWRDVAKNIQYF
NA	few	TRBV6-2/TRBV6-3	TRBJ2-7	TGTGCCAGCACCTCGACTGCCTTGGGGGAGCAGTACTTC	CASTSTALGEQYF
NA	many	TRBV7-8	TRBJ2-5	TGTGCCAGCAGCTTAGCCCCACACACCCAAGAGACCCAGTACTTC	CASSLAPHTQETQYF
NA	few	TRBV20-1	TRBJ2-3	TGCAGTGCCGCGGGACTGGCAGATACGCAGTATTTT	CSAAGLADTQYF
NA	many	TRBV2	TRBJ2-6	TGTGCCAGCAAGTCTGACAGGTGGGCCGGGGCCAACGTCCTGACTTTC	CASKSDRWAGANVLTF
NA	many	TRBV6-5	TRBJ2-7	TGTGCCAGCAGGGCAGGGACCTACGAGCAGTACTTC	CASRAGTYEQYF
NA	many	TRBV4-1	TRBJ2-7	TGCGCCAGCAGCCAAGATGGACTCACTCTACGATCCTACGAGCAGTACTTC	CASSQDGLTLRSYEQYF
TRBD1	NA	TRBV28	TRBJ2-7	TGTGCCAGCAGTTTAGGGACAGGGCGGGGGATCAGCTCCTACGAGCAGTACTTC	CASSLGTGRGISSYEQYF